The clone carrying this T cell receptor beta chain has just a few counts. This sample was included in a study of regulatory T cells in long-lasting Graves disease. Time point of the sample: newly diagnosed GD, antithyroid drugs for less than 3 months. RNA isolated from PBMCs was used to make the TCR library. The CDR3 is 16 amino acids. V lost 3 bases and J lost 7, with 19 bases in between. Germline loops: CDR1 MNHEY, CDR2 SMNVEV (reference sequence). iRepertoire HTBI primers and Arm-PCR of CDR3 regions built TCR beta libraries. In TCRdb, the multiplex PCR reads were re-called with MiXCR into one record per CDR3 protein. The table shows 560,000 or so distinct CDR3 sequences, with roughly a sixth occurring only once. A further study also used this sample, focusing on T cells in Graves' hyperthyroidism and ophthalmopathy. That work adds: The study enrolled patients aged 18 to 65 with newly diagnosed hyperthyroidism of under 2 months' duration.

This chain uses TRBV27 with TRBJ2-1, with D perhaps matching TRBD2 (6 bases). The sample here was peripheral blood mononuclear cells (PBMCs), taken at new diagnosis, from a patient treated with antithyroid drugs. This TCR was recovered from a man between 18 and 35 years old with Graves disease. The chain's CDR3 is CASSLSGSPEGNEQFF. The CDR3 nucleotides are TGTGCCAGCAGTTTGAGCGGGTCCCCGGAAGGGAATGAGCAGTTCTTC.